The 22 T cell receptor beta chains below were found in one sample sequenced in a study of CD8+ T cells in alopecia areata. Sequencing used cDNA as its template, made by extracting RNA and reverse transcribing it. Libraries were prepared by immunoSEQ multiplex PCR; TCRdb keeps only in-frame clonotypes and omits some of them. Of 150,000 to 200,000 clones listed, 60% are singletons. Treatment specified: oral pan-JAK inhibitor, 5-10 mg twice daily. This material consisted of CD4+ T cells sorted from blood, taken at week 24, from a patient treated with tofacitinib. These receptors came from a human donor with alopecia areata.

CDR3 nucleotide sequence: TGTGCCAGCTCACCACCGAACAGGGTCGGGGAGACCCAGTACTTC. It encodes CASSPPNRVGETQYF. The chain couples TRBV18 to TRBJ2-5; D is perhaps TRBD1 (6 bases). V was clipped by 0 bases and J by 5 bases, with 13 bases between them. In germline, CDR1 is KGHSH, CDR2 LQKENI. The CDR3 covers 15 residues.

V gene TRBV29-1 combines with J gene TRBJ2-5; D not certain. Germline CDR1 SQVTM, CDR2 ANQGSEA. Trimming left V 2 bases short and J 4 bases short, with 5 bases between. CDR3 length: 11 residues. DNA for the CDR3: TGCAGCGTTGAACGGGCAGAGACCCAGTACTTC. It is translated as CSVERAETQYF.

This chain links TRBV15 with TRBJ1-3; no clear D. The CDR3 sequence is 13 residues long. Germline assignment: CDR1 LNHNV and CDR2 YYDKDF (reference sequence). Between the trimmed V and J ends, which lost 0 bases and 9 bases, there was a span of 9 bases. The CDR3 bases are TGTGCCACCAGCAGAGATCAGACGGGCACCATATATTTT. Translating it yields CATSRDQTGTIYF.

The sample holds a few counts of this clone. This sequence joins TRBV7-9 and TRBJ1-4; D not resolved. Looked up from germline, CDR1 is SEHNR and CDR2 is FQNEAQ (reference sequence). The CDR3 runs to 14 residues. V lost 2 bases and J 2 bases, leaving 6 bases between the germline ends. DNA for the CDR3: TGTGCCAGCAGCTTAAGGGAGACTAATGAAAAACTGTTTTTT. Translated, it gives CASSLRETNEKLFF.

The chain links TRBV5-6 to TRBJ1-5, with D perhaps matching TRBD1 (6 bases). The CDR3 is 15 amino acids. V dropped 2 bases and J dropped 0 bases, with 9 bases sitting between them. CDR1 and CDR2 (germline): SGHDT, YYEEEE. The CDR3 DNA follows: TGTGCCAGCAGCTTCCAGGGGCCTAGCAATCAGCCCCAGCATTTT. It yields the protein CASSFQGPSNQPQHF.

The gene calls are TRBV6-5 and TRBJ1-1; unclear D gene. Germline assignment: CDR1 MNHEY and CDR2 SVGAGI. The CDR3 contains 14 residues. V lost 5 bases, J lost 3 bases, and 13 bases lay in between. The CDR3 here is CASSTTSGDTEAFF. CDR3 bases: TGTGCCAGCAGTACCACGTCTGGGGACACTGAAGCTTTCTTT.

The chain employs TRBV6-5 and TRBJ2-7, with no clear D. Trimming took off 2 bases at V and 0 bases at J, with 11 bases between the two ends. The CDR3 covers 15 residues. In germline, CDR1 is MNHEY, CDR2 SVGAGI. The CDR3 region is CASSYGSLVSYEQYF. CDR3 nucleotides: TGTGCCAGCAGTTACGGATCCCTTGTCTCCTACGAGCAGTACTTC.

V gene TRBV7-2 combines with J gene TRBJ1-2; possible D gene TRBD1, 5 bases. V lost 2 bases and J 8 bases, leaving 9 bases between the germline ends. Germline V gives CDR1 SGHTA, CDR2 FQGNSA. The CDR3 spans 12 residues. CDR3 in amino acids: CASSLPGRGYTF. The CDR3 nucleotides are TGTGCCAGCAGCTTACCGGGGCGAGGCTACACCTTC.

The V gene is TRBV6-1, the J gene TRBJ2-3; D unresolved. V gave up 6 bases and J gave up 4 bases, with 14 bases separating them. The CDR3 has 14 residues. Germline-derived CDR1 and CDR2 are MNHNS and SASEGT. The CDR3 sequence is CASRPGFRPDTQYF. The CDR3 nucleotides are TGTGCCAGCAGACCAGGATTTCGCCCAGATACGCAGTATTTT.

The V call is TRBV29-1, the J call TRBJ1-2; D perhaps matches TRBD1 (5 bases). Germline CDR1 reads SQVTM; CDR2 reads ANQGSEA. The CDR3 is made up of 17 amino acids. V was pared by 0 bases and J by 9 bases, with 26 bases between. CDR3 loop: CSVEDLHRQSNLWRYTF. The CDR3 bases are TGCAGCGTTGAAGATCTTCACAGACAGAGTAACCTATGGCGCTACACCTTC.

This clone was picked up a small number of times. The chain recombines TRBV30 with TRBJ1-5; D is possibly TRBD1 (5 bases). Trimming pared 2 bases from V and 2 bases from J, leaving 13 bases between. Germline V gives CDR1 GTSNPN, CDR2 SVGIG (reference sequence). The CDR3 totals 15 residues. In nucleotides, the CDR3 is TGTGCCTGGAGTCGGAAGACAGATCGCAATCAGCCCCAGCATTTT. Its protein product is CAWSRKTDRNQPQHF.

This clone was counted at least ten times. The chain employs TRBV11-3 and TRBJ2-2; 11 bases are shared with TRBD2. Germline V gene lookup returns CDR1 SGHNT and CDR2 YENEEA. The CDR3 sequence is 18 residues long. Germline trimming cut 5 bases from V and 6 bases from J; bases unmatched to any gene: 14. DNA of the CDR3: TGTGCCAGCAGCCTCCCGGAGGTACTAGCGGGGGTCGCCGGGGAGCTGTTTTTT. This translates into CASSLPEVLAGVAGELFF.

This clone was seen a few times. Here the CDR3 reads CASSPDRDGEQYF. CDR3 sequence (DNA): TGTGCCAGCAGCCCGGACAGGGACGGGGAGCAGTACTTC. The chain recombines TRBV27 with TRBJ2-7; 8 bases align to TRBD1. V trimming: 6 bases; J trimming: 7 bases; junction bases outside the gene matches: 8. CDR1 is MNHEY and CDR2 is SMNVEV in the germline V gene (reference sequence). This CDR3 is built from 13 residues.

The rearrangement joins TRBV29-1 to TRBJ1-2; D is unresolved. Trimming shortened V by 2 bases and J by 0 bases, and 7 bases separated the two germline ends. Per the germline V gene, CDR1 is SQVTM and CDR2 is ANQGSEA. The CDR3 sequence is 13 residues long. DNA for the CDR3: TGCAGCGTTGAACGGCATTCTAACTATGGCTACACCTTC. Its translation: CSVERHSNYGYTF.

This clone was observed a few times. The CDR3 protein is CASSSDAVRSYEQYF. CDR3 in DNA: TGTGCCAGCAGCTCGGACGCGGTCCGCTCCTACGAGCAGTACTTC. The rearrangement uses TRBV6-6 and TRBJ2-7; D is unresolved. The germline V gene has CDR1 MNHNY and CDR2 SVGAGI (reference sequence). CDR3 length: 15 residues. V was clipped by 6 bases and J by 0 bases, with 15 bases between them.

Remarks on this clone: This sample includes further DNA sequences coding for the same CDR3. The rearrangement uses TRBV29-1 and TRBJ1-2; 7 nucleotides agree with TRBD1. V shed 5 bases and J 2 bases; nucleotides not matched to a gene: 5. CDR1 is SQVTM, CDR2 ANQGSEA, per germline. The length of the CDR3 is 13 residues. The CDR3 protein is CSVTTGTNYGYTF. The CDR3 DNA reads TGCAGCGTTACGACAGGGACCAACTATGGCTACACCTTC.

A few counts support this clone. This chain connects TRBV29-1 to TRBJ2-3; TRBD2 might be the D (6 bases). This CDR3 is 14 amino acids long. V lost 3 bases to trimming and J lost 1 base, with 11 bases between them. Germline V gene sequence: CDR1 SQVTM, CDR2 ANQGSEA. CDR3 protein: CSVESGLGTDTQYF. As DNA, the CDR3 is TGCAGCGTTGAGAGCGGGTTGGGCACAGATACGCAGTATTTT.

The CDR3 loop is CSVEDRGGLPTTDTQYF. CDR3 coding DNA: TGCAGCGTTGAAGATCGAGGGGGCCTCCCTACCACAGATACGCAGTATTTT. The chain is built from TRBV29-1 and TRBJ2-3; 7 nucleotides agree with TRBD1. The CDR3 length is 17 residues. The germline V gene has CDR1 SQVTM and CDR2 ANQGSEA. The V segment lost 0 bases and the J segment 2 bases; nucleotides outside the gene matches: 11.

In its sample, this clone was seen a few times. V usage is TRBV29-1 and J usage is TRBJ2-7; D remains ambiguous. V dropped 5 bases and J dropped 2 bases, with 10 bases sitting between them. Germline lookup yields CDR1 SQVTM and CDR2 ANQGSEA. The CDR3 is 12 residues long. The CDR3 nucleotides read TGCAGCGTTAGAGCAGTGGCCTACGAGCAGTACTTC. It specifies CSVRAVAYEQYF.

The CDR3 loop reads CASNARGRTDGYTF. CDR3 bases: TGTGCCAGCAACGCAAGGGGTAGGACAGATGGCTACACCTTC. The chain employs TRBV27 and TRBJ1-2, with a possible D match to TRBD1 (6 bases). Germline V gives CDR1 MNHEY, CDR2 SMNVEV (reference sequence). The CDR3 loop spans 14 amino acids. V lost 7 bases to trimming and J lost 6 bases, with 18 bases between them.

Regarding this clone: Other DNA sequences of this sample code for an identical CDR3. V and J are TRBV25-1 and TRBJ1-6; a possible D gene is TRBD1 (5 bases). V was clipped by 3 bases and J by 10 bases, with 7 bases between them. The CDR3 length is 12 residues. Germline CDR1 and CDR2: MGHDK and SYGVNS. CDR3 region: CASSDRVSPLHF. CDR3 sequence (DNA): TGTGCCAGCAGTGACAGGGTGTCACCCCTCCACTTT.

The rearrangement links TRBV6-1 to TRBJ2-2, with D unclear. Germline CDR1 reads MNHNS; CDR2 reads SASEGT. This CDR3 has 13 residues. V was pared by 7 bases and J by 6 bases, with 12 bases between. The CDR3 sequence: CASMARHPGELFF. The CDR3 DNA follows: TGTGCCAGCATGGCGAGACATCCCGGGGAGCTGTTTTTT.